The source of this T cell receptor (beta chain) is a study of blood T cells in healthy people across ages. Trimming took 4 bases from V and 2 from J, leaving 9 bases between them. The germline V gene encodes CDR1 SQVTM and CDR2 ANQGSEA. CDR3 length: 13 amino acids. A second PCR, run for about 7 to 12 cycles, used a sample-barcoded 5' primer plus a J-beta primer mix. TCRdb re-derived calls from the 5' RACE reads in MiXCR, one entry per CDR3 protein. The sample yields nearly 800,000 distinct CDR3 sequences, roughly 25% seen once. This same sample was also taken into another study, of T cells of mothers and their children.

The sequenced material came from blood. The sequence derives from a boy under 18 in good health. The rearrangement links TRBV29-1 to TRBJ2-1; D ambiguous. CDR3 coding DNA: TGCAGCGTTGCCTTCCAGCCCTACAATGAGCAGTTCTTC. Translating gives CSVAFQPYNEQFF.